Below, 15 T cell receptor beta chains from the same sample are listed, as sequenced in a study of blood T cell repertoires in COVID-19. Clones were sequenced by immunoSEQ multiplex PCR, and TCRdb holds only the in-frame ones, with some missing. This table holds 310,000 or so clones, approximately 87% found once. Sequencing used peripheral blood. These receptors were taken from a woman in her fifties or sixties with active or convalescent COVID-19.

V usage is TRBV29-1 and J usage is TRBJ1-1; D call uncertain. This CDR3 is built from 11 residues. V lost 5 bases to trimming and J lost 11 bases, with 15 bases between them. Germline V gene lookup returns CDR1 SQVTM and CDR2 ANQGSEA. The CDR3 sequence: CSVTRPGVAFF. The CDR3 nucleotides read TGCAGCGTTACCCGACCCGGGGTTGCTTTCTTT. Looking up the rest from reference TRBV29-1 and TRBJ1-1 gives the full variable domain: SAVISQKPSRDICQRGTSLTIQCQVDSQVTMMFWYRQQPGQSLTLIATANQGSEATYESGFVIDKFPISRPNLTFSTLTVSNMSPEDSSIYLCSVTRPGVAFFGQGTRLTVV.

The chain uses TRBV19 and TRBJ1-4, with D tentatively TRBD1 (5 bases). V dropped 1 base and J dropped 8 bases, with 11 bases sitting between them. This CDR3 spans 14 amino acids. Germline V gene data show CDR1 as LNHDA and CDR2 as SQIVND (reference sequence). Here the CDR3 reads CASSIGGGREKLFF. The CDR3 DNA is TGTGCCAGTAGTATAGGGGGCGGACGGGAAAAACTGTTTTTT. The entire variable domain, with the rest obtained from reference TRBV19 and TRBJ1-4, is as follows: DGGITQSPKYLFRKEGQNVTLSCEQNLNHDAMYWYRQDPGQGLRLIYYSQIVNDFQKGDIAEGYSVSREKKESFPLTVTSAQKNPTAFYLCASSIGGGREKLFFGSGTQLSVL.

CDR3: CASLSGANVLTF. For the CDR3, the DNA is TGTGCCAGCCTCTCTGGGGCCAACGTCCTGACTTTC. This chain connects TRBV27 to TRBJ2-6, with D uncertain. Germline loops: CDR1 MNHEY, CDR2 SMNVEV (reference sequence). Trimming removed 8 bases from V and 0 bases from J, with 2 bases in between. The CDR3 is made up of 12 amino acids.

The V call is TRBV6-5, the J call TRBJ1-6; TRBD1 matches 9 bases. Germline lookup yields CDR1 MNHEY and CDR2 SVGAGI. The CDR3 runs 14 residues. The V and J ends lost 8 bases and 6 bases, in that order; junction bases with no gene match: 5. The CDR3 loop reads CASGRDRANSPLHF. CDR3 nucleotides: TGTGCCAGCGGACGGGACAGGGCTAATTCACCCCTCCACTTT.

The chain combines TRBV27 with TRBJ2-7; D unresolved. The CDR3 has 11 amino acids. Germline V lookup: CDR1 MNHEY, CDR2 SMNVEV (reference sequence). The V gene lost 3 bases and the J gene lost 5 bases, with 5 bases spanning the gap. The CDR3 loop reads CASSFLHEQYF. Written as DNA, the CDR3 is TGTGCCAGCAGTTTCCTCCACGAGCAGTACTTC.

This clone was observed a handful of times. The rearrangement uses TRBV27 and TRBJ1-1, with 9 bases lining up with TRBD1. Germline CDR1 reads MNHEY; CDR2 reads SMNVEV (reference sequence). The CDR3 has 15 residues. Germline trimming cut 7 bases from V and 6 bases from J; bases unmatched to any gene: 12. The CDR3 DNA reads TGTGCCAGCAAACGGGGACAGGGCAATTTCGCTGAAGCTTTCTTT. Its translation is CASKRGQGNFAEAFF.

The chain carries TRBV9 and TRBJ2-5, with D possibly TRBD2 on 5 matching bases. V dropped 0 bases and J dropped 4 bases, with 10 bases sitting between them. CDR3 size: 14 residues. Germline V gene data show CDR1 as SGDLS and CDR2 as YYNGEE. Written as DNA, the CDR3 is TGTGCCAGCAGCGTAGTGGCCGAGGGAGAGACCCAGTACTTC. Translation: CASSVVAEGETQYF.

V is TRBV6-4 and J is TRBJ2-7, with 12 bases lining up with TRBD1. Germline CDR1 MRHNA, CDR2 SNTAGT. Trimming at V came to 2 bases and at J to 4 bases, leaving 15 bases not matched to a gene. This CDR3 is 19 amino acids long. The CDR3 here is CASSDASGTGGARCYEQYF. CDR3 DNA: TGTGCCAGCAGTGACGCCTCCGGGACAGGGGGCGCGAGGTGTTACGAGCAGTACTTC.

The gene calls are TRBV9 and TRBJ1-2, with a weak D call TRBD1 (5 bases). Trimming pared 3 bases from V and 8 bases from J, leaving 17 bases between. Germline CDR1 and CDR2: SGDLS and YYNGEE. This CDR3 has 14 residues. The CDR3 nucleotides are TGTGCCAGCAGCGCCGGGGGTCCGGGGAAGGGCTACACCTTC. Translating it yields CASSAGGPGKGYTF.

This chain joins TRBV18 and TRBJ2-1; TRBD1 is a possible D gene (6 bases). Germline V lookup: CDR1 KGHSH, CDR2 LQKENI. The CDR3 is made up of 15 amino acids. V lost 6 bases to trimming and J lost 2 bases, with 14 bases between them. DNA of the CDR3: TGTGCCAGCTCCAGGGGCCAGGGGACCTACAATGAGCAGTTCTTC. Amino acid sequence: CASSRGQGTYNEQFF.

V and J are TRBV19 and TRBJ2-7; tentative D call: TRBD2 (5 bases). V was shortened by 8 bases and J by 0 bases, with 14 bases between the two germline ends. This CDR3 has 14 amino acids. Germline V lookup: CDR1 LNHDA, CDR2 SQIVND (reference sequence). The CDR3: CASRTVASSYEQYF. CDR3 bases: TGTGCCAGTCGTACAGTAGCGAGCTCCTACGAGCAGTACTTC.

The rearrangement uses TRBV30 and TRBJ2-1; D not resolved. The CDR3 has 14 residues. The ends were cut back, 0 bases at V and 0 bases at J, with 6 bases in the middle. CDR1 and CDR2 from the germline V gene are GTSNPN and SVGIG (reference sequence). The CDR3 reads CAWSVRSSYNEQFF. The CDR3 DNA reads as TGTGCCTGGAGTGTACGGAGCTCCTACAATGAGCAGTTCTTC. Variable domain in full (rest from reference TRBV30 and TRBJ2-1): SQTIHQWPATLVQPVGSPLSLECTVEGTSNPNLYWYRQAAGRGLQLLFYSVGIGQISSEVPQNLSASRPQDRQFILSSKKLLLSDSGFYLCAWSVRSSYNEQFFGPGTRLTVL.

The chain is built from TRBV6-2 or TRBV6-3 and TRBJ2-3, with D hard to call. The CDR3 consists of 13 residues. Trimming removed 0 bases at V and 4 bases at J, with 5 bases between. CDR1 and CDR2 from the germline V gene are MNHEY and SVGEGT. This CDR3 is CASSYSLPDTQYF. The CDR3 DNA reads as TGTGCCAGCAGTTACTCGCTACCAGATACGCAGTATTTT.

This chain links TRBV29-1 with TRBJ2-7; 11 nucleotides agree with TRBD2. Looked up from germline, CDR1 is SQVTM and CDR2 is ANQGSEA. V shed 5 bases and J 7 bases; nucleotides not matched to a gene: 7. The CDR3 sequence is 13 residues long. For the CDR3, the DNA is TGCAGCGTTCAGACTAGCGGGGTTATAGAGCAGTACTTC. Translation: CSVQTSGVIEQYF.

This chain connects TRBV19 to TRBJ2-6; D is unresolved. Germline lookup yields CDR1 LNHDA and CDR2 SQIVND (reference sequence). V was shortened by 8 bases and J by 0 bases, with 17 bases between the two germline ends. The CDR3 contains 17 residues. The CDR3 spells CASSRHSEYSGANVLTF. The CDR3 nucleotides are TGTGCCAGTTCTCGACATTCCGAGTACTCTGGGGCCAACGTCCTGACTTTC.